Listed here are 22 T cell receptor beta chains from one sample, sequenced in a study of neurological immune-mediated disorders. TCRdb analysed the 5' RACE reads with MiXCR anew, one entry per CDR3 protein. The table has about 4,800 distinct CDR3 sequences, more than 20% seen once. The sequencing sample was made of CD8+ T cells from blood. The receptors originated from a woman aged 55-70 years with HTLV-1-associated myelopathy (HAM/TSP).

This clonotype occurred many times. CDR3 DNA: TGCGCCAGTACAGGGTGGGGAAAAAACACTGAAGCTTTCTTT. This sequence encodes CASTGWGKNTEAFF. The gene calls are TRBV5-1 and TRBJ1-1; tentatively, D is TRBD1 (6 bases). The V and J ends lost 8 bases and 2 bases respectively, with 16 bases between them. The CDR3 loop spans 14 amino acids. Germline lookup yields CDR1 SGHRS and CDR2 YFSETQ.

This clonotype has just a few counts. The chain couples TRBV5-1 to TRBJ2-1; TRBD1 is a possible D gene (7 bases). The V end lost 4 bases, the J end lost 3 bases, and 14 bases lay between the germline ends. Germline assignment: CDR1 SGHRS and CDR2 YFSETQ. CDR3 size: 15 residues. This CDR3 reads CASSPQGGDYNEQFF. CDR3 nucleotides: TGCGCCAGCAGCCCCCAGGGGGGAGACTACAATGAGCAGTTCTTC.

This clonotype was detected many times. CDR3: CASSFAAYEQYF. CDR3 DNA sequence: TGTGCCAGCAGTTTCGCTGCTTACGAGCAGTACTTC. The V gene is TRBV28, the J gene TRBJ2-7; D gene uncertain. The CDR3 is 12 amino acids. Germline assignment: CDR1 MDHEN and CDR2 SYDVKM. With 3 bases removed from V and 4 bases from J, the gap between germline ends came to 7 bases.

At least ten counts were recorded for this clonotype. This chain uses TRBV7-9 with TRBJ2-1, with D possibly being TRBD2 (5 bases). The length of the CDR3 is 13 residues. Per germline, CDR1 SEHNR and CDR2 FQNEAQ (reference sequence). The V gene lost 3 bases and the J gene lost 9 bases, with 12 bases spanning the gap. DNA of the CDR3: TGTGCCAGCAGCTTCCCCACTAGGACTGAGCAGTTCTTC. Its translation: CASSFPTRTEQFF.

This clonotype has more than one count but fewer than ten. The chain is built from TRBV11-2 and TRBJ2-2; 8 nucleotides align to TRBD2. Germline V gene data show CDR1 as SGHAT and CDR2 as FQNNGV. Unmatched junction bases numbered 13, after V lost 5 bases and J lost 5 bases. CDR3 size: 17 residues. The CDR3 spells CASSPAAGATSTGELFF. The CDR3 nucleotides are TGTGCCAGCAGCCCCGCAGCGGGGGCGACTTCGACCGGGGAGCTGTTTTTT.

In its sample, this clonotype was seen many times. The chain employs TRBV7-2 and TRBJ2-7; the match to TRBD1 covers 7 bases. Trimming cost V 6 bases and J 6 bases; bases outside gene matches: 5. The CDR3 extends over 12 amino acids. CDR1 is SGHTA and CDR2 is FQGNSA in the germline V gene. The CDR3 DNA reads TGTGCCAGCAGTCAAACAGGGGTCGAGCAGTACTTC. Encoded protein: CASSQTGVEQYF.

By sample share, this clonotype is medium-sized. This chain links TRBV29-1 with TRBJ1-1; D possibly corresponds to TRBD1 (5 bases). The germline gives CDR1 SQVTM, CDR2 ANQGSEA. This CDR3 region has 13 residues. V gave up 2 bases and J gave up 5 bases, with 12 bases separating them. The CDR3 DNA follows: TGCAGCGTTGAAAAGGGGATAAGGACTGAAGCTTTCTTT. Translated: CSVEKGIRTEAFF.

J is TRBJ1-2 and V is TRBV5-4; 7 bases are a match to TRBD1. After removal of 0 bases from V and 6 bases from J, the junction contained 2 bases not matched to a gene. Germline CDR1 reads SGHNT; CDR2 reads YYREEE (reference sequence). CDR3 length equals 13 residues. CDR3: CASSLAGTDGYTF. The CDR3 nucleotides read TGTGCCAGCAGCTTGGCCGGGACAGATGGCTACACCTTC.

The V and J genes are TRBV20-1 and TRBJ2-7; unclear D gene. Per the germline V gene, CDR1 is DFQATT and CDR2 is SNEGSKA (reference sequence). With 2 bases removed from V and 1 base from J, the gap between germline ends came to 9 bases. The CDR3 totals 13 residues. CDR3 DNA sequence: TGCAGTGCTAGAATCGCCGGATCCTACGAGCAGTACTTC. Protein: CSARIAGSYEQYF.

CDR3 residues: CASSMTGETGELFF. CDR3 DNA: TGTGCCAGCAGTATGACAGGGGAGACCGGGGAGCTGTTTTTT. The chain links TRBV6-4 to TRBJ2-2, with TRBD1 matching over 8 bases. The ends lost 5 bases at V and 5 bases at J; junction bases unmatched: 4. Germline values: CDR1 MRHNA, CDR2 SNTAGT. The CDR3 has 14 amino acids.

This clonotype ranks as medium-sized (0.01 to 0.1%). The chain carries TRBV4-1 and TRBJ2-4, with 8 bases lining up with TRBD1. Germline assignment: CDR1 MGHRA and CDR2 YSYEKL. CDR3 length: 12 amino acids. Unmatched junction bases numbered 6, after V lost 5 bases and J lost 12 bases. CDR3 amino acids: CASSSGTGSQYF. CDR3 nucleotides: TGCGCCAGCAGCTCCGGGACAGGAAGTCAGTACTTC.

This clonotype appeared many times. J is TRBJ2-7 and V is TRBV6-5; 7 nucleotides agree with TRBD1. V lost 2 bases and J lost 1; bases outside the gene matches: 2. Germline V gives CDR1 MNHEY, CDR2 SVGAGI. This CDR3 is 14 amino acids long. The CDR3 here is CASSYETGSYEQYF. The DNA for the CDR3 is TGTGCCAGCAGTTACGAGACAGGGTCCTACGAGCAGTACTTC.

This clonotype was observed at least ten times. The chain combines TRBV9 with TRBJ2-2; the D gene could be TRBD1 or TRBD2 (6 bases each). CDR3 length: 12 residues. V was trimmed by 3 bases and J by 13 bases, leaving 13 bases between them. In germline, CDR1 is SGDLS, CDR2 YYNGEE. The DNA for the CDR3 is TGTGCCAGCAGCGGGGGGGCGAGCGTGCTGTTTTTT. This translates into CASSGGASVLFF. Using reference TRBV9 and TRBJ2-2 for the parts outside the CDR3, the full variable domain is DSGVTQTPKHLITATGQRVTLRCSPRSGDLSVYWYQQSLDQGLQFLIQYYNGEERAKGNILERFSAQQFPDLHSELNLSSLELGDSALYFCASSGGASVLFFGEGSRLTVL.

The gene calls are TRBV20-1 and TRBJ2-7; maybe TRBD1 (5 bases). The CDR3 consists of 13 residues. The V gene's germline CDR1 is DFQATT and CDR2 SNEGSKA (reference sequence). The germline V and J ends were trimmed by 7 bases and 1 base, with 14 bases remaining between them. The CDR3 bases are TGCAGTGTGGCTTGGGGCATATCCTACGAGCAGTACTTC. The encoded protein is CSVAWGISYEQYF.

This clonotype was detected many times. The rearrangement uses TRBV7-9 and TRBJ2-3; 10 bases line up with TRBD2. The CDR3 covers 16 residues. Germline V lookup: CDR1 SEHNR, CDR2 FQNEAQ (reference sequence). V was clipped by 3 bases and J by 5 bases; unmatched bases: 8. The chain's CDR3 is CASSLVASGSGDTQYF. The DNA of the CDR3 is TGTGCCAGCAGCTTGGTGGCTAGCGGGAGTGGAGATACGCAGTATTTT.

The chain joins TRBV25-1 to TRBJ1-1; weak D call: TRBD1 (5 bases). Germline V lookup: CDR1 MGHDK, CDR2 SYGVNS. V was clipped by 4 bases and J by 7 bases, with 13 bases between them. The CDR3 totals 13 residues. The CDR3 protein is CASSAHTGSEAFF. In nucleotides, the CDR3 is TGTGCCAGCAGTGCTCACACAGGAAGTGAAGCTTTCTTT.

This clonotype occurred many times. V gene TRBV19 combines with J gene TRBJ1-1; D not certain. V lost 3 bases and J 3 bases, leaving 14 bases between the germline ends. CDR1 and CDR2 from the germline V gene are LNHDA and SQIVND (reference sequence). CDR3 length equals 15 residues. The CDR3 protein is CASSISGILDTEAFF. The DNA of the CDR3 is TGTGCCAGTAGTATTTCTGGGATTTTGGACACTGAAGCTTTCTTT.

This clonotype was counted many times. CDR3 coding DNA: TGTGCCAGTAGTATAGGACCCTACAATGAGCAGTTCTTC. Its translation is CASSIGPYNEQFF. V is TRBV19 and J is TRBJ2-1, with unresolved D. Per the germline V gene, CDR1 is LNHDA and CDR2 is SQIVND (reference sequence). V shed 1 base and J shed 2 bases, with 3 bases lying between them. There are 13 residues in the CDR3.

This clonotype was counted many times. The chain links TRBV11-2 to TRBJ2-3; 7 bases are shared with TRBD1. The CDR3 length is 15 residues. From germline, CDR1 is SGHAT and CDR2 FQNNGV. The V gene end was trimmed by 5 bases and the J gene end by 2 bases; junction bases not matched to a gene: 7. CDR3 residues: CASSLGQILTDTQYF. CDR3 nucleotide sequence: TGTGCCAGCAGCCTGGGACAGATCCTCACAGATACGCAGTATTTT. Filled out from reference TRBV11-2 and TRBJ2-3, the complete variable domain reads EAGVAQSPRYKIIEKRQSVAFWCNPISGHATLYWYQQILGQGPKLLIQFQNNGVVDDSQLPKDRFSAERLKGVDSTLKIQPAKLEDSAVYLCASSLGQILTDTQYFGPGTRLTVL.

By its share, this clonotype is medium-sized. This rearrangement joins TRBV3-1 to TRBJ1-1; D perhaps matches TRBD1 (5 bases). Germline loops: CDR1 LGHDT, CDR2 YNNKEL (reference sequence). Trimming pared 2 bases from V and 0 bases from J, leaving 10 bases between. This CDR3 contains 15 residues. The CDR3 loop reads CASSQPQGVNTEAFF. The CDR3 bases are TGTGCCAGCAGCCAACCCCAGGGAGTGAACACTGAAGCTTTCTTT.

J is TRBJ2-1 and V is TRBV3-1; TRBD2 aligns across 8 bases. V dropped 4 bases and J dropped 8; count of bases not matched to a gene: 7. In germline, CDR1 is LGHDT, CDR2 YNNKEL (reference sequence). The CDR3 is 14 residues long. The CDR3 spells CASSLGLGAHEQFF. DNA for the CDR3: TGTGCCAGCAGCCTGGGACTAGGGGCACATGAGCAGTTCTTC.

This clonotype was seen repeatedly, ten times or more. The chain combines TRBV12-3 or TRBV12-4 with TRBJ2-7, with D unclear. This CDR3 has 13 residues. Trimming cost V 8 bases and J 0 bases, with 11 bases left between them. This CDR3 is CASSPASSYEQYF. CDR3 coding DNA: TGTGCCAGCTCACCAGCAAGCTCCTACGAGCAGTACTTC.